This TCR beta chain derives from a study of blood T cell repertoires in COVID-19. Generated by immunoSEQ multiplex PCR, the TCRdb table keeps only in-frame clones and is missing some. The data hold 200,000 to 250,000 clones, with about four fifths observed a single time. The V gene end was trimmed by 6 bases and the J gene end by 1 base; junction bases not matched to a gene: 11. This CDR3 has 18 amino acids. Germline CDR1 reads WNHNN; CDR2 reads SYGVQD (reference sequence). This chain joins TRBV10-1 and TRBJ2-4; 11 bases agree with TRBD1. This clonotype originated in a man at least 80 years old with acute or convalescent COVID-19. Sequences were obtained from peripheral blood. Here the CDR3 reads CASSSGQGGSAAKNIQYF. The CDR3 coding sequence is TGCGCCAGCAGCTCGGGACAGGGGGGATCGGCGGCCAAAAACATTCAGTACTTC.